This T cell receptor beta chain was found in a study of T cell repertoires in cytomegalovirus infection. Whole-study context: Through public TCR beta signatures, both CMV infection and matching HLA type were indicated. Study outcomes and limitations: Cumulative frequency of public TCR beta families picked out carriers of CMV plus the relevant HLA. CMV-specific HLA-C-restricted TCR beta clonotypes dominated the ex vivo response.

In the case of this clonotype: What it binds is not known.

Germline V gives CDR1 MDHEN, CDR2 SYDVKM. The CDR3 totals 15 residues. The ends lost 1 base at V and 2 bases at J; junction bases unmatched: 1. TCRdb itself ran the reads through MiXCR, one entry per CDR3 protein. The top ten clones hold approximately 50% of a sample with about 130,000 distinct CDR3 sequences, around 32% of them seen once. The chain links TRBV28 to TRBJ1-4, with 7 nucleotides matching TRBD1. The source was CD8+ T cells from cultured PBMCs, collected from culture after CMV antigen stimulation. The receptor comes from a human donor in good health (CMV status not recorded). Some clones in this sample may be carry-over from other donors' samples. The CDR3 loop is CASSLLTGTNEKLFF. DNA for the CDR3: TGTGCCAGCAGTTTATTGACAGGGACTAATGAAAAACTGTTTTTT.